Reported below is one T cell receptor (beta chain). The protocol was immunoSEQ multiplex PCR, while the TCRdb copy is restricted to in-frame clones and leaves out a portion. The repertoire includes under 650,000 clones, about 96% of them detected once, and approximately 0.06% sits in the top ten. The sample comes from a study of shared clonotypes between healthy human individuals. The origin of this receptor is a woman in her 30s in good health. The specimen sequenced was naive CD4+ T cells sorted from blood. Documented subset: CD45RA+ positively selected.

The CDR3 protein is CASILDRTTYEQYF. The CDR3 DNA reads as TGTGCCAGCATTCTGGACAGGACAACCTACGAGCAGTACTTC. The rearrangement joins TRBV2 to TRBJ2-7; 7 bases fit TRBD1. CDR3 size: 14 residues. CDR1 and CDR2 from the germline V gene are SNHLY and FYNNEI. After removal of 7 bases from V and 2 bases from J, the junction contained 8 bases not matched to a gene.